This TCR beta chain was sequenced in a study of blood T cell repertoires in COVID-19. The CDR3 is 15 residues long. Germline V gene sequence: CDR1 LNHDA, CDR2 SQIVND (reference sequence). J gave up 9 bases and V 5 bases, and 11 bases lay outside the gene matches. Cohort placement rested on clinical history that participants reported themselves. Methods used by the authors: It was from reference gene primer amplification that nucleated cell counts were estimated. The method was immunoSEQ multiplex PCR; TCRdb's version includes in-frame clones alone and lacks a portion of them. The DNA gave D and trimming, while V, J and clone size come from that table. The sample yields roughly 250,000 clones, around 87% seen once.

This receptor was obtained from a woman younger than 45 with acute COVID-19. This sequence joins TRBV19 and TRBJ1-4, with 8 bases matching TRBD1. Specimen: PBMCs or T cells enriched from blood (not recorded which). CDR3 nucleotide sequence: TGTGCCAGTAGTGTAACGGGACAGGAATTCAAAAAACTGTTTTTT. Protein product: CASSVTGQEFKKLFF.